Detailed here is one T cell receptor beta chain. Germline CDR1 reads MGHRA; CDR2 reads YSYEKL. V shed 5 bases and J 0 bases; nucleotides not matched to a gene: 7. The CDR3 contains 17 residues. Some clones are missing from TCRdb's copy, which holds only in-frame ones; the method was immunoSEQ multiplex PCR. Of 65,000 to 85,000 clones in the sample, under 95% were seen once. This sample was included in a study of T cell changes during pregnancy in multiple sclerosis. The origin of this receptor is a female donor with multiple sclerosis, enrolled in a pregnancy study. V is TRBV4-1 and J is TRBJ2-1, with 10 positions matching TRBD2. The sample was peripheral blood, taken after pregnancy. In DNA, the CDR3 is TGCGCCAGCAGCGAATCACTAGCGGGGAGCTCCTACAATGAGCAGTTCTTC. It encodes CASSESLAGSSYNEQFF.